This entry features one TCR beta chain sequence. Which antigen it targets is not known. No much larger clonotype is one base removed from it; base qualities were not supplied. This record belongs to a study of OX40 agonist ivuxolimab in advanced cancers. A note on the overall study: Ivuxolimab was a fully human IgG2 agonistic monoclonal antibody targeting the costimulatory receptor OX40 (CD134). Intravenous ivuxolimab was administered to patients every 2 weeks at six dose levels: 0.01, 0.1, 0.3, 1.5, 3 and 10 mg/kg. The monotherapy dose-escalation portion (N of about 52 patients) of the phase I ivuxolimab trial is reported in the paper. Partial responses occurred in three dose-escalation patients: two with cutaneous melanoma and one with hepatocellular carcinoma. Of the roughly 54 patients in dose escalation, about 20 had hepatocellular carcinoma, approximately 15 had melanoma, 9 had renal cell carcinoma and 9 had head and neck cancer. Patients were allowed to have had prior anti-PD-1, anti-PD-L1 or anti-CTLA-4 therapy, and approximately 43% of the dose-escalation patients had previously received checkpoint inhibitors. The dose-escalation cohort was about 87% male with a mean age of about 65 years, ranging from about 20 to 80. The point of sequencing TCRbeta in the periphery was to test whether ivuxolimab changed TCR sequence diversity and drove clonal T-cell expansion. Results and caveats for the whole study, not just this receptor: At doses of 0.1 to 3.0 mg/kg, clonal expansion of both CD4+ and CD8+ blood T cells was observed from baseline to week 6. On average, CD8+ T cells showed more expanded clones than CD4+ T cells after ivuxolimab. Antigen specificity was not determined for the clonally expanded peripheral T cells. In partial responders in the 0.1-3.0 mg/kg groups, normalized peripheral clonal expansion was found to be among the lowest, especially among CD8+ T cells. Low levels of normalized T-cell clonal expansion were also seen in some nonresponding patients.

Patients with autoimmune disease history or receiving systemic immunosuppression were excluded from the trial. In every dose cohort, peripheral blood was drawn for TCR sequencing at baseline, cycle 4 day 1, and cycle 7 day 1. The samples were drawn from a first-in-human, open-label, multicenter phase I dose-escalation trial of ivuxolimab. Adults with locally advanced or metastatic head and neck squamous cell, hepatocellular, melanoma or renal cell carcinoma were enrolled in the trial. Before TCR sequencing, CD4+ and CD8+ T cells were separately sorted from peripheral blood. The CDR3, cysteine through phenylalanine, is 14 amino acids long. The kept DNA is CDR3 alone, 42 bases in frame from the first base. Trimming takes 8 bases off V and 3 bases off J; junction bases not matched to a gene: 4. CDR1 is given as SGHDN and CDR2 as FVKESK, both from the germline V gene. For sequencing of the TCRbeta CDR3 region, genomic DNA was extracted from the sorted cells. The immunoSEQ Assay was used to sequence the TCRbeta CDR3 regions. The immuneACCESS repertoire file appears here via TCRdb, limited to in-frame rearrangements. These files lack a portion of the clones; in checked studies, under half of the deficit traces to unresolved V genes, and the cause of the others is not known. The sample table contains 74,000 or so clones; only one count was recorded for about 90% of them. The top ten clones comprise 1.5% to 2% of the sample.

The receptor comes from an adult with an advanced solid tumor such as melanoma, head and neck, liver or kidney cancer. The sample was CD4+ or CD8+ T cells sorted from blood, taken in a trial of the OX40 agonist ivuxolimab. The receptor chain draws on TRBV14 and TRBJ2-3, with 11 central nucleotides matching TRBD2. CDR3 reads: CASRSGGATDTQYF. The DNA is TGTGCCAGCCGTAGCGGGGGGGCTACAGATACGCAGTATTTT.